The rows below give T cell receptor beta chains drawn from one sample of a study of beta chain features in type 1 diabetes. The data were produced by immunoSEQ multiplex PCR, yet TCRdb's version contains in-frame clones alone and is incomplete. The profile shows about 390,000 clones, over 8.5% of them singletons. Sequencing was done on a sample of central memory CD4+ T cells from blood. The receptor set was obtained from a man aged 25-40 years with type 1 diabetes. Each CDR3 is given with its conserved first and last residue.

J gene | V gene | CDR3 protein
TRBJ1-2 | TRBV27 | CASSRAGTANYGYTF
TRBJ1-1 | TRBV5-5 | CASSLVGGLTNTEAFF
TRBJ2-5 | TRBV7-9 | CASKSGLQETQYF
TRBJ1-1 | TRBV7-2 | CASSPRWGSNTEAFF
TRBJ1-2 | TRBV5-1 | CASSLVGGGEDGYTF
TRBJ1-1 | TRBV7-2 | CASRRQGNTEAFF
TRBJ2-2 | TRBV7-8 | CASSLAGAANTGELFF
TRBJ2-7 | TRBV14 | CASSQVLAGDRGFEQYF
TRBJ2-7 | TRBV5-1 | CASSAQWGVHEQYF
TRBJ1-2 | TRBV11-2 | CASSSPRGRSYGYTF
TRBJ2-1 | TRBV6-6 | CASSFREAQFF
TRBJ1-2 | TRBV2 | CASSEPTNYGYTF
TRBJ2-3 | TRBV10-3 | CATSREDRKTDTQYF
TRBJ2-7 | TRBV7-2 | CASSFAPGQGYEQYF
TRBJ1-4 | TRBV5-4 | CASSLAGLNEKLFF
TRBJ2-5 | TRBV4-2 | CASSLTGGTTQETQYF
TRBJ2-2 | TRBV19 | CASTPMGTGELFF
TRBJ1-2 | TRBV28 | CATAGGTEHYGYTF
TRBJ1-1 | TRBV5-1 | CASSWDSKNTEAFF
TRBJ1-1 | TRBV10-3 | CAISSGTASEAFF
TRBJ2-7 | TRBV6-5 | CASSYSYSYEQYF
TRBJ2-5 | TRBV14 | CASSQDRGADQETQYF
TRBJ2-1 | TRBV7-9 | CASSRGDSWANEQFF
TRBJ2-3 | TRBV28 | CASRVGGAADTQYF
NA | TRBV12-5 | CASGSDTTYEQYF
TRBJ2-3 | TRBV30 | CAWSGKVTDTQYF
TRBJ1-1 | TRBV18 | CASSPLQGVTEAFF
TRBJ1-5 | TRBV27 | CASSKQSISNQPQHF
TRBJ2-1 | TRBV28 | CASSRRVSHNEQFF
TRBJ2-7 | TRBV6-5 | CASSYSEVQSSYEQYF
TRBJ2-6 | TRBV29-1 | CSVGDRGRSGANVLTF
TRBJ1-2 | TRBV18 | CASSPAGLGGYTF
TRBJ2-1 | TRBV9 | CASSDRGSSYNEQFF
TRBJ2-3 | TRBV9 | CASSVGGQLYHTQYF
TRBJ1-1 | TRBV7-9 | CASSLAREAGAFF
TRBJ2-7 | TRBV5-4 | CASSSNRGYEQYF
TRBJ2-5 | TRBV7-8 | CASSSAGGVYQETQYF
TRBJ1-1 | TRBV5-1 | CASSLVTGTNTEAFF
TRBJ1-1 | TRBV6-5 | CASSSREGAGTEAFF
TRBJ2-5 | TRBV11-1 | CASSPGQGAGETQYF
TRBJ2-1 | TRBV5-1 | CASSSPRALDNEQFF
TRBJ1-5 | TRBV15 | CATSRKGQGGEPQHF
TRBJ2-3 | TRBV6-6 | CASRAQEGTDTQYF
TRBJ2-1 | TRBV28 | CASSGGTSGRENEQFF
TRBJ1-4 | TRBV6-1 | CASSKKGVKNEKLFF
TRBJ2-5 | TRBV28 | CASSLSRTQYF
TRBJ1-5 | TRBV10-3 | CASRGRGMGQPQHF
TRBJ2-5 | TRBV4-1 | CASSLTPGRVKETQYF